This is a list of T cell receptor beta chains from one sample in a study of early T cells in non-severe SARS-CoV-2 infection. TCRdb itself ran the 5' RACE reads through MiXCR, one entry per CDR3 protein. The sample comprises 70,000 to 90,000 distinct CDR3 sequences, 10% to 12% of which are singletons, and around 4.7% rests with the top ten. Sequencing was carried out using whole blood. These receptors all come from an adult who was a healthcare worker with PCR-confirmed SARS-CoV-2 infection or an uninfected control (not recorded which). Both conserved end residues are part of each CDR3. A D gene is named only where the DNA matches it firmly. A clone size is listed for some rows: how often the clone was seen (once, few, many), or a class if it is expanded.

j_call v_call clone_size d_call cdr3_aa cdr3_nt
TRBJ2-7 TRBV10-1 many NA CASSEDPGYEQYF TGCGCCAGCAGTGAGGATCCGGGGTACGAGCAGTACTTC
TRBJ2-7 TRBV5-1 NA NA CASSKRGGGTQTYEQYF TGCGCCAGCAGCAAAAGGGGTGGCGGGACTCAGACCTACGAGCAGTACTTC
TRBJ1-5 TRBV15 many NA CATSSGAAPYSNQPQHF TGTGCCACCAGCAGCGGGGCAGCCCCTTATAGCAATCAGCCCCAGCATTTT
TRBJ2-3 TRBV2 few NA CASSGDTQYF TGTGCCAGTAGCGGAGATACGCAGTATTTT
TRBJ2-3 TRBV7-9 few NA CASSTPLTQYF TGTGCCAGCAGCACACCATTAACGCAGTATTTT
TRBJ2-7 TRBV5-4 few TRBD1 CAGSLRQGMVQYF TGTGCCGGCAGCTTGCGACAGGGGATGGTGCAGTACTTC
TRBJ2-7 TRBV4-3 NA NA CASSQGGEDWKEQYF TGCGCCAGCAGCCAAGGGGGGGAGGACTGGAAGGAGCAGTACTTC
TRBJ1-2 TRBV18 many NA CASSPPLTRAALYGYTF TGTGCCAGCTCACCACCCCTCACCCGGGCAGCCCTCTATGGCTACACCTTC
TRBJ1-2 TRBV6-1 few TRBD1 CASSGTGRSKWNGYTF TGTGCCAGCAGTGGGACAGGGAGGTCCAAATGGAATGGCTACACCTTC
TRBJ2-3 TRBV7-9 NA TRBD2 CASSLLTSPDTQYF TGTGCCAGCAGCTTACTGACTAGCCCAGATACGCAGTATTTT
TRBJ1-3 TRBV9 few NA CASSPLSGNTIYF TGTGCCAGCAGCCCTCTTTCTGGAAACACCATATATTTT
TRBJ2-2 TRBV7-9 many TRBD1 CASSWDRLYTGELFF TGTGCCAGCAGCTGGGACAGGCTATACACCGGGGAGCTGTTTTTT
TRBJ2-5 TRBV7-2 NA TRBD1 CADSSGQGYEETQYF TGTGCCGATTCCTCGGGACAGGGATATGAAGAGACCCAGTACTTC
TRBJ2-2 TRBV20-1 many TRBD2 CSALRGVGELFF TGCAGTGCACTTCGGGGGGTTGGGGAGCTGTTTTTT
TRBJ2-3 TRBV11-2 many NA CASSPSARKSTDTQYF TGTGCCAGCAGCCCATCGGCTCGAAAGAGCACAGATACGCAGTATTTT
TRBJ1-6 TRBV7-2 medium-sized NA CASSLDSPLHF TGTGCCAGCAGCTTAGACTCACCCCTCCACTTT
TRBJ1-5 TRBV7-9 NA NA CASSLGYDNQPQHF TGTGCCAGCAGCTTAGGGTACGACAATCAGCCCCAGCATTTT
TRBJ2-1 TRBV2 NA NA CASSDPSGGNEQFF TGTGCCAGCAGTGACCCTTCCGGGGGCAATGAGCAGTTCTTC
TRBJ2-3 TRBV11-2 many NA CASSFRLQPTDTQYF TGTGCCAGCAGCTTCCGCCTGCAACCCACAGATACGCAGTATTTT
TRBJ2-1 TRBV27 many NA CASSLGGPYNEQFF TGTGCCAGCAGTTTAGGGGGGCCCTACAATGAGCAGTTCTTC
TRBJ2-7 TRBV5-6 many NA CASSLTRGVQLAF TGTGCCAGCAGCTTGACGAGGGGGGTCCAATTAGCGTTC
TRBJ1-5 TRBV10-3 many TRBD1 CAIGRDRGNQPQHF TGTGCCATCGGTCGGGACAGGGGTAATCAGCCCCAGCATTTT
TRBJ1-5 TRBV6-1 few NA CASSEAWRGSTRNQPQHF TGTGCCAGCAGTGAAGCTTGGAGGGGTTCTACCAGAAATCAGCCCCAGCATTTT
TRBJ1-1 TRBV4-3 few NA CASSLAGNTEAFF TGCGCCAGCAGCTTGGCAGGGAACACTGAAGCTTTCTTT
TRBJ2-7 TRBV2 many TRBD1 CASSGTGETGDHEQYF TGTGCCAGCAGTGGGACCGGAGAGACAGGGGACCACGAGCAGTACTTC
TRBJ1-5 TRBV7-9 many NA CASSFGHSNQPQHF TGTGCCAGCAGCTTCGGGCATAGCAATCAGCCCCAGCATTTT
TRBJ2-4 TRBV29-1 many NA CSVRLHLAKNIQYF TGCAGCGTTAGGCTACACTTAGCCAAAAACATTCAGTACTTC
TRBJ1-2 TRBV6-5 many NA CASSYSRREGYGYTF TGTGCCAGCAGTTACTCCAGAAGGGAGGGGTATGGCTACACCTTC
TRBJ1-2 TRBV14 many NA CASSPGLEASYGYTF TGTGCCAGCAGCCCCGGCCTTGAGGCGAGCTATGGCTACACCTTC
TRBJ2-3 TRBV7-9 many NA CASSLVGLEPTDTQYF TGTGCCAGCAGCTTAGTGGGGCTAGAGCCTACAGATACGCAGTATTTT
TRBJ2-7 TRBV5-5 NA TRBD1 CASSWTGTEYEQYF TGTGCCAGCAGCTGGACCGGGACAGAATACGAGCAGTACTTC
TRBJ2-2 TRBV29-1 NA NA CSVWNTGELFF TGCAGCGTCTGGAACACCGGGGAGCTGTTTTTT
TRBJ2-1 TRBV7-3 many NA CASSPSSSSYNEQFF TGTGCCAGCAGCCCAAGCTCGAGCTCCTACAATGAGCAGTTCTTC
TRBJ2-3 TRBV20-1 many NA CSAGVADTQYF TGCAGTGCCGGAGTGGCAGATACGCAGTATTTT
TRBJ1-2 TRBV13 NA NA CASSLIRQGRGYTF TGTGCCAGCAGCTTAATTCGGCAAGGGCGGGGCTACACCTTC
TRBJ1-4 TRBV7-9 few NA CASSGGLNEKLFF TGTGCCAGCAGCGGGGGGTTGAATGAAAAACTGTTTTTT
TRBJ2-3 TRBV11-2 many TRBD2 CASTLGLAGSTDTQYF TGTGCCAGCACCTTAGGACTAGCGGGGAGCACAGATACGCAGTATTTT
TRBJ1-1 TRBV30 few NA CAWSVGQIEAFF TGTGCCTGGAGTGTAGGACAGATTGAAGCTTTCTTT
TRBJ2-5 TRBV6-5 NA TRBD2 CASSSLRTSGGARQETQYF TGTGCCAGCAGTTCTCTCCGGACTAGCGGGGGGGCCCGGCAAGAGACCCAGTACTTC
TRBJ2-5 TRBV11-2 many NA CASSPSRVAQETQYF TGTGCCAGCAGTCCATCCAGGGTAGCCCAAGAGACCCAGTACTTC
TRBJ2-1 TRBV29-1 few NA CSVRGAGEQFF TGCAGCGTTCGGGGGGCGGGTGAGCAGTTCTTC
TRBJ1-5 TRBV19 few NA CASSYNSNQPQHF TGTGCCAGTAGTTACAATTCCAATCAGCCCCAGCATTTT
TRBJ2-1 TRBV3-1 few TRBD1 CASSQVSLPGQLYNEQFF TGTGCCAGCAGCCAAGTTTCCCTGCCGGGACAGCTTTACAATGAGCAGTTCTTC
TRBJ2-1 TRBV10-2 few TRBD1 CASKRDRYNEQFF TGCGCCAGCAAACGGGACAGGTATAATGAGCAGTTCTTC
TRBJ2-1 TRBV7-9 few NA CASIKGGVAEQFF TGTGCCAGCATCAAAGGGGGGGTGGCTGAGCAGTTCTTC
TRBJ2-3 TRBV4-1 many TRBD2 CASSQDGGPGGRSDTQYF TGCGCCAGCAGCCAAGATGGGGGACCGGGGGGGAGATCAGATACGCAGTATTTT
TRBJ2-3 TRBV7-9 many TRBD2 CASSQSGGGTDTQYF TGTGCCAGCTCCCAAAGCGGGGGCGGCACAGATACGCAGTATTTT
TRBJ1-1 TRBV3-1 few NA CASIGRLNTEAFF TGTGCCAGCATTGGGCGGCTGAACACTGAAGCTTTCTTT
TRBJ1-1 TRBV10-3 NA TRBD1 CAITANTGAQGNTEAFF TGTGCCATCACCGCGAACACAGGGGCTCAGGGGAACACTGAAGCTTTCTTT
TRBJ1-2 TRBV27 few NA CASSPGQSYGYTF TGTGCCAGCAGTCCCGGACAGTCCTATGGCTACACCTTC